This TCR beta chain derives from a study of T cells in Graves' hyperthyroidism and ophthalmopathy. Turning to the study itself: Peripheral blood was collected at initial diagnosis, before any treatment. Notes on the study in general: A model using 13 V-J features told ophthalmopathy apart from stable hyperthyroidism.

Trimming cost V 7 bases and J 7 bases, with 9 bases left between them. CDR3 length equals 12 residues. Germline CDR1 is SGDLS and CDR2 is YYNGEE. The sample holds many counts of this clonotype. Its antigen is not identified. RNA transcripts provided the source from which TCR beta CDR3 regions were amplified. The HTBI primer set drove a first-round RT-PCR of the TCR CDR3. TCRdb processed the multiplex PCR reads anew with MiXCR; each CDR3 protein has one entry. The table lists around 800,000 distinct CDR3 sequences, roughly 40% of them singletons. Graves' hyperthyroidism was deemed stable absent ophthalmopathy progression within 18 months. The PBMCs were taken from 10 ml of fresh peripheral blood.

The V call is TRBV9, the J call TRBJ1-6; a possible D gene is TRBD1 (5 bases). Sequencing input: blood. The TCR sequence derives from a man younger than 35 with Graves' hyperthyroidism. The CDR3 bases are TGTGCCAGCGGACACCCGAATTCACCCCTCCACTTT. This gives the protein CASGHPNSPLHF.